These T cell receptor beta chains were read from a single sample in a study of vaccination and CD4 T cells after COVID-19. MiXCR was run by TCRdb on the PCR reads, yielding one entry per CDR3 protein. This table has over 14,000 distinct CDR3 sequences, roughly 43% appearing once. Their antigens remain unidentified. The sequenced material came from cultured CD4+ T cells from blood. Every receptor here comes from a human donor with COVID-19. Both conserved end residues are part of each CDR3. D genes are given only for firm matches. Rows may omit the clone size; those that give it use once, few, many or a size class.

cdr3_aa	cdr3_nt	v_call	j_call	cdr3_length	d_call	clone_size
CATSDGSGFHTGELFF	TGTGCCACCAGTGACGGTAGCGGGTTCCACACCGGGGAGCTGTTTTTT	TRBV24-1	TRBJ2-2	16	TRBD2	few
CASSQGNDQETQYF	TGTGCCAGCAGCCAGGGCAACGACCAAGAGACCCAGTACTTC	TRBV7-8	TRBJ2-5	14	-	few
CASSKAPAGSSGNTIYF	TGTGCCAGCAGCAAAGCGCCGGCCGGTAGCTCTGGAAACACCATATATTTT	TRBV21-1	TRBJ1-3	17	-	-
CASSLGTNTEAFF	TGCGCCAGCAGCCTAGGGACAAACACTGAAGCTTTCTTT	TRBV5-1	TRBJ1-1	13	-	few
CSASGQINYGYTF	TGCAGTGCTAGTGGCCAGATTAACTATGGCTACACCTTC	TRBV20-1	TRBJ1-2	13	-	few
CASSLRTSGGADTQYF	TGTGCCAGCAGCTTAAGGACTAGCGGGGGGGCAGATACGCAGTATTTT	TRBV11-1	TRBJ2-3	16	TRBD2	-
CASSITGPGNTLYF	TGTGCCAGTAGTATAACGGGGCCGGGAAACACCTTATATTTT	TRBV19	TRBJ1-3	14	-	-
CSARGTGWDTEAFF	TGCAGTGCTAGAGGCACAGGGTGGGACACTGAAGCTTTCTTT	TRBV20-1	TRBJ1-1	14	-	few
CASSLTADTQYF	TGTGCCAGCAGTTTAACGGCAGATACGCAGTATTTT	TRBV28	TRBJ2-3	12	-	-
CASSVDRDGYTF	TGCGCCAGCAGCGTGGACAGGGATGGCTACACCTTC	TRBV5-1	TRBJ1-2	12	TRBD1	-
CASSKGTSGYGGELFF	TGTGCCAGCAGCAAAGGGACTAGCGGGTATGGCGGGGAGCTGTTTTTT	TRBV12-3/TRBV12-4	TRBJ2-2	16	TRBD2	few
CASSVQPGANYGYTF	TGTGCCAGCAGTGTCCAACCCGGGGCTAACTATGGCTACACCTTC	TRBV6-1	TRBJ1-2	15	-	-
CASSEKGIWAGYTF	TGTGCCAGCAGTGAAAAGGGGATCTGGGCAGGCTACACCTTC	TRBV6-1	TRBJ1-2	14	-	-
CASSQDPRSGSLDSEQYF	TGTGCCAGCAGCCAGGACCCCCGCTCTGGTAGCTTGGACTCCGAGCAGTACTTC	TRBV6-1	TRBJ2-7	18	-	few
CSAPPGGGTTNEKLFF	TGCAGTGCTCCCCCTGGGGGGGGCACAACTAATGAAAAACTGTTTTTT	TRBV20-1	TRBJ1-4	16	-	-
CASRNPDRSSYEQYF	TGTGCCAGCAGAAACCCGGACAGAAGCTCCTACGAGCAGTACTTC	TRBV21-1	TRBJ2-7	15	-	-
CASSKDRGGSPLHF	TGTGCCAGCAGTAAAGACAGGGGGGGTTCACCCCTCCACTTT	TRBV6-1	TRBJ1-6	14	TRBD1	-
CASSFNPVTEAFF	TGTGCCAGCAGCTTCAATCCCGTCACTGAAGCTTTCTTT	TRBV7-9	TRBJ1-1	13	-	few
CSARDSGGDGTEAFF	TGCAGTGCTAGAGATTCGGGAGGAGACGGCACTGAAGCTTTCTTT	TRBV20-1	TRBJ1-1	15	-	-
CASSVRRGYTF	TGTGCCAGCAGTGTTCGGCGTGGCTACACCTTC	TRBV2	TRBJ1-2	11	-	-
CASRSRNRVVDEQFF	TGTGCCAGCAGGAGCCGGAACAGGGTGGTCGATGAGCAGTTCTTC	TRBV5-8	TRBJ2-1	15	-	-
CASSSTGTSHEQFF	TGTGCCAGCAGCTCCACCGGGACTAGCCATGAGCAGTTCTTC	TRBV7-9	TRBJ2-1	14	TRBD2	once
CASSYSPRDQPQHF	TGTGCCAGCAGTTACTCTCCCCGGGACCAGCCCCAGCATTTT	TRBV6-2/TRBV6-3	TRBJ1-5	14	-	few
CASRERGGSTDTQYF	TGTGCCAGTAGGGAGCGGGGGGGCAGCACAGATACGCAGTATTTT	TRBV6-2/TRBV6-3	TRBJ2-3	15	TRBD2	few
CASSQSMGVHTEAFF	TGTGCCAGCAGCCAATCCATGGGGGTCCACACTGAAGCTTTCTTT	TRBV11-3	TRBJ1-1	15	-	-
CASSKEGKGTQYF	TGTGCCAGCAGTAAAGAGGGCAAGGGGACCCAGTACTTC	TRBV6-1	TRBJ2-5	13	-	-
CASSVKRGGLNEQFF	TGTGCCAGCTCCGTAAAGCGGGGGGGCCTAAATGAGCAGTTCTTC	TRBV6-1	TRBJ2-1	15	TRBD2	once
CATGLAGGVQETQYF	TGTGCCACAGGACTAGCGGGGGGCGTCCAAGAGACCCAGTACTTC	TRBV6-1	TRBJ2-5	15	TRBD2	-
CASSYWTSGGLVYEQYF	TGTGCCAGCAGCTATTGGACTAGCGGGGGCTTGGTCTACGAGCAGTACTTC	TRBV11-2	TRBJ2-7	17	TRBD2	-
CASSFPGEGQPQHF	TGTGCCAGCAGCTTTCCGGGGGAGGGTCAGCCCCAGCATTTT	TRBV7-9	TRBJ1-5	14	-	once
CASSLFGLAGTDTQYF	TGTGCCAGCAGCTTGTTTGGACTAGCGGGCACAGATACGCAGTATTTT	TRBV5-4	TRBJ2-3	16	TRBD2	-
CSAREWGRETQYF	TGCAGTGCTAGAGAGTGGGGTAGAGAGACCCAGTACTTC	TRBV20-1	TRBJ2-5	13	-	few
CASSYSIHRTEETQYF	TGTGCCAGCAGTTACTCGATACACCGAACGGAAGAGACCCAGTACTTC	TRBV6-5	TRBJ2-5	16	-	few
CSARRFGQGNGYTF	TGCAGTGCCAGACGATTCGGACAGGGGAATGGCTACACCTTC	TRBV20-1	TRBJ1-2	14	TRBD1	few
CASSRQELNTEAFF	TGTGCCAGCAGCCGACAGGAATTGAACACTGAAGCTTTCTTT	TRBV5-6	TRBJ1-1	14	-	few
CASSAGPYNSPLHF	TGTGCCAGCAGCGCGGGCCCCTATAATTCACCCCTCCACTTT	TRBV6-1	TRBJ1-6	14	-	few
CASSHGGGLGNQPQHF	TGTGCCAGTAGCCACGGGGGAGGATTGGGCAATCAGCCCCAGCATTTT	TRBV19	TRBJ1-5	16	-	few
CASSYSGGASTDTQYF	TGTGCCAGCAGTTACTCTGGCGGGGCGAGCACAGATACGCAGTATTTT	TRBV6-5	TRBJ2-3	16	-	-
CASSIRDRLNTEAFF	TGTGCCAGCAGCATCCGGGACAGGTTGAACACTGAAGCTTTCTTT	TRBV5-4	TRBJ1-1	15	TRBD1	-
CASSLVASSGNTIYF	TGCGCCAGCAGCTTGGTAGCGAGCTCTGGAAACACCATATATTTT	TRBV5-1	TRBJ1-3	15	-	once
CASSLAGQGLNYGYTF	TGTGCCAGCAGCTTGGCCGGACAGGGATTAAACTATGGCTACACCTTC	TRBV5-4	TRBJ1-2	16	TRBD1	-
CASISAGKYNEQFF	TGTGCCAGCATCTCAGCGGGGAAGTACAATGAGCAGTTCTTC	TRBV27	TRBJ2-1	14	TRBD2	-
CASSSDLAGQETQYF	TGTGCCAGCAGTTCCGATCTAGCGGGGCAAGAGACCCAGTACTTC	TRBV2	TRBJ2-5	15	TRBD2	-